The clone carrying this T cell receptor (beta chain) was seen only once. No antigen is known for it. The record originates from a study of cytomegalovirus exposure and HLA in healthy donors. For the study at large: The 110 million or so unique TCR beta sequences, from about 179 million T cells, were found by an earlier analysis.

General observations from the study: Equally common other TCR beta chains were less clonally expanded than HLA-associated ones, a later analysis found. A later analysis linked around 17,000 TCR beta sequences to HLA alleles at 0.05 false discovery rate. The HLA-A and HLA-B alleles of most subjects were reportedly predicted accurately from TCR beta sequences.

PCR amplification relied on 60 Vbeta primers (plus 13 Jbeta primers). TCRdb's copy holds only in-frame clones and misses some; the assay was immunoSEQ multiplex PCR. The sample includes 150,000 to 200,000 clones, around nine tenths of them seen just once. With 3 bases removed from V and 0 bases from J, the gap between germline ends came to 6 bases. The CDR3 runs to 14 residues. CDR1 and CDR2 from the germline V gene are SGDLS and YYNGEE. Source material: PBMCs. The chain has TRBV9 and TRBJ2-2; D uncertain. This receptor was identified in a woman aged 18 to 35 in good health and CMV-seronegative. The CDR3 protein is CASSATPNTGELFF. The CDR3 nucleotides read TGTGCCAGCAGCGCCACACCGAACACCGGGGAGCTGTTTTTT.